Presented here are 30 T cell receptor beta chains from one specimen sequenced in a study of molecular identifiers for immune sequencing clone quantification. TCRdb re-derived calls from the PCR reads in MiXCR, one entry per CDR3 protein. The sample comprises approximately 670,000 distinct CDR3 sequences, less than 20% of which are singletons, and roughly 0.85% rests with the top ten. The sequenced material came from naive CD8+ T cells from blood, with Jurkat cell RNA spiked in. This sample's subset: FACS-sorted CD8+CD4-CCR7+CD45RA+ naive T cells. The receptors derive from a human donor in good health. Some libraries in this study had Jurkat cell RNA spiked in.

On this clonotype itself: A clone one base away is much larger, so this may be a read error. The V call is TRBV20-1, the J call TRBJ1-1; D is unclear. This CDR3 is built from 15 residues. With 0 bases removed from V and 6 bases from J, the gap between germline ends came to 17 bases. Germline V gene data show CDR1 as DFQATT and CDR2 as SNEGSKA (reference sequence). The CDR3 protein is CSARDVGGPHAEAFF. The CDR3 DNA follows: TGCAGTGCTAGAGATGTGGGAGGGCCACACGCTGAAGCTTTCTTT.

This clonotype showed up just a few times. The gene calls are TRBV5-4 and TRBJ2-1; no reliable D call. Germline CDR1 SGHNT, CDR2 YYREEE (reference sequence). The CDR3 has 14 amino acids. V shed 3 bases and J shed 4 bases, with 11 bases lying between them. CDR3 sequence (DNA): TGTGCCAGCAGCTCAGGATGGTCATACAATGAGCAGTTCTTC. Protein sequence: CASSSGWSYNEQFF.

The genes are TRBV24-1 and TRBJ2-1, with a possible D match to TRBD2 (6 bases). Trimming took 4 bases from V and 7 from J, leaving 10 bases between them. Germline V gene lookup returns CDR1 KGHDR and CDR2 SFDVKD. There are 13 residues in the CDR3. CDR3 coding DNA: TGTGCCACCAGTGACGGGAGTCTAAATGAGCAGTTCTTC. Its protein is CATSDGSLNEQFF.

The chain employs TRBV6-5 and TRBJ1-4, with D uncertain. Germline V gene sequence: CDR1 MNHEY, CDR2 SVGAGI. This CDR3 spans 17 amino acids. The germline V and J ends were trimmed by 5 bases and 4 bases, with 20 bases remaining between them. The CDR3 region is CASSPSSRGGINEKLFF. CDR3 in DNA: TGTGCCAGCAGTCCATCCTCACGTGGAGGGATTAATGAAAAACTGTTTTTT.

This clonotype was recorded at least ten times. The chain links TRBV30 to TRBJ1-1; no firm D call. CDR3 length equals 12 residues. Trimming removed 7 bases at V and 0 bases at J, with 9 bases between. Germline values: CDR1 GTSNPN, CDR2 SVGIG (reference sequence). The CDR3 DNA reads TGTGCCTTAGGACGTATGAACACTGAAGCTTTCTTT. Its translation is CALGRMNTEAFF.

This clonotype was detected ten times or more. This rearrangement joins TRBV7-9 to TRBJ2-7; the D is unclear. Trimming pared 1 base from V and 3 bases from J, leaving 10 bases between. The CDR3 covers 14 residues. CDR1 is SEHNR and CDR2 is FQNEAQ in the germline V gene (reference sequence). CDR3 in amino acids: CASSLGPPGYEQYF. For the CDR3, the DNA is TGTGCCAGCAGCTTAGGGCCACCAGGCTACGAGCAGTACTTC. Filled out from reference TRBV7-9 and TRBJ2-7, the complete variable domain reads DTGVSQNPRHKITKRGQNVTFRCDPISEHNRLYWYRQTLGQGPEFLTYFQNEAQLEKSRLLSDRFSAERPKGSFSTLEIQRTEQGDSAMYLCASSLGPPGYEQYFGPGTRLTVT.

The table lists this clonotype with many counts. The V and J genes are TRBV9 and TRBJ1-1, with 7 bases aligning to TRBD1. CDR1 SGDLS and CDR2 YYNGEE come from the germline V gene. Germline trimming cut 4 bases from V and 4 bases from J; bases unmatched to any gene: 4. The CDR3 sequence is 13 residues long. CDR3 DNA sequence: TGTGCCAGCAGCCACAGACAGGGCACTGAAGCTTTCTTT. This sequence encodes CASSHRQGTEAFF.

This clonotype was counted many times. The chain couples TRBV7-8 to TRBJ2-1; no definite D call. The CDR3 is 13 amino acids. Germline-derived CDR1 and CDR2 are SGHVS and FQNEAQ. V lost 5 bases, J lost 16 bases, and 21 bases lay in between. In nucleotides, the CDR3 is TGTGCCAGCAGCCCAGAGCGCCGGGTTAAGGGCTTCTTC. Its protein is CASSPERRVKGFF.

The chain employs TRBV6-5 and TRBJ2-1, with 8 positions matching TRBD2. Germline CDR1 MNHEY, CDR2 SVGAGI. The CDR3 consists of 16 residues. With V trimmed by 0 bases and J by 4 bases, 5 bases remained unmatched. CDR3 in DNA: TGTGCCAGCAGTTACTCCAGCGGGAGAAAGTACAATGAGCAGTTCTTC. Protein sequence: CASSYSSGRKYNEQFF.

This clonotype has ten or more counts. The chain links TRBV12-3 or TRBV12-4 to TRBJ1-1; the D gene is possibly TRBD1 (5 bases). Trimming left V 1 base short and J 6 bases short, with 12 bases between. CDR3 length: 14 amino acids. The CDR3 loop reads CASSLEGWGAEAFF. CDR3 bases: TGTGCCAGCAGTTTAGAAGGTTGGGGCGCTGAAGCTTTCTTT.

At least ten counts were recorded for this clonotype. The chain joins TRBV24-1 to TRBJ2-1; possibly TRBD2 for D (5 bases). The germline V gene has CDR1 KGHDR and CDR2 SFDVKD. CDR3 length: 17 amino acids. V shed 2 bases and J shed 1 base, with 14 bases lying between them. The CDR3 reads CATSDSEGSLSYNEQFF. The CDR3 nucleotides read TGTGCCACCAGTGATTCTGAAGGGAGTCTGTCCTACAATGAGCAGTTCTTC.

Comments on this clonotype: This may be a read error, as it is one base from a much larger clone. CDR3 in DNA: TGCAGCGTTGGGGACCCCCGGTATGAGCAGTCCTTC. It encodes CSVGDPRYEQSF. This chain uses TRBV29-1 with TRBJ2-1, with D perhaps matching TRBD1 or TRBD2 (5 bases each). Germline values: CDR1 SQVTM, CDR2 ANQGSEA. The length of the CDR3 is 12 residues.

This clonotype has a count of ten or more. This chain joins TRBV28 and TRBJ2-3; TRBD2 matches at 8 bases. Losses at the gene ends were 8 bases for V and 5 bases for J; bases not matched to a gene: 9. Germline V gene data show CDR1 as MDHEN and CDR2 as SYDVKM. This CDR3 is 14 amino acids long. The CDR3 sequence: CASSPRLAGDTQYF. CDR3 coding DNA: TGTGCCAGCTCGCCGAGGCTAGCGGGAGATACGCAGTATTTT.

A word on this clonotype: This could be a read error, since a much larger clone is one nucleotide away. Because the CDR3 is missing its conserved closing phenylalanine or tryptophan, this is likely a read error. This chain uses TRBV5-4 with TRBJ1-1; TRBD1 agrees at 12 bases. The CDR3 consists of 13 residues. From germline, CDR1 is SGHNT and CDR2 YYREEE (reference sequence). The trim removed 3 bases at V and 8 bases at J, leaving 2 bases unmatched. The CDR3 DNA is TGTGCCAGCAGCTCCGGGACAGGGGGCGAAGCTTTCCTT. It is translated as CASSSGTGGEAFL.

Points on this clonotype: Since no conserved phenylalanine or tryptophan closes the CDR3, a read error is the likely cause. The CDR3 region is CASSSAREDFGADTQYS. The CDR3 bases are TGTGCCAGCAGTTCCGCGCGGGAGGATTTTGGCGCAGATACGCAGTATTCT. The chain is built from TRBV28 and TRBJ2-3; 8 bases align to TRBD2. V dropped 4 bases and J dropped 4; count of bases not matched to a gene: 13. Germline V gives CDR1 MDHEN, CDR2 SYDVKM. There are 17 residues in the CDR3.

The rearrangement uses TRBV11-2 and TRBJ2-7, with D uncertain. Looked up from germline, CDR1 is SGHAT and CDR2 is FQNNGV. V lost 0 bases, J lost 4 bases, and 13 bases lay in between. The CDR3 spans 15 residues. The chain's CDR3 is CASSLDWITAYEQYF. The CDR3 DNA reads TGTGCCAGCAGCTTAGATTGGATTACAGCGTACGAGCAGTACTTC.

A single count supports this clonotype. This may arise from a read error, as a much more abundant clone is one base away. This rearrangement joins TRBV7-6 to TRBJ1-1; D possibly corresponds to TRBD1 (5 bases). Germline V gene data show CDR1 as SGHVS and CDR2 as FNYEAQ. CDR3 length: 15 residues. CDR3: CASSRLGGEDTVAFF. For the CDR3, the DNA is TGTGCCAGCAGCCGGCTTGGAGGCGAGGACACTGTAGCTTTCTTT.

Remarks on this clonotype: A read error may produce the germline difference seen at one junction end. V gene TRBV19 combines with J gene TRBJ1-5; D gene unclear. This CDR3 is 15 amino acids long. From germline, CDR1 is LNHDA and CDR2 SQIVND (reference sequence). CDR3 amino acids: CASGILAGENQPQHF. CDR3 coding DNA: TGTGCCAGTGGTATTCTGGCAGGAGAAAATCAGCCCCAGCATTTT.

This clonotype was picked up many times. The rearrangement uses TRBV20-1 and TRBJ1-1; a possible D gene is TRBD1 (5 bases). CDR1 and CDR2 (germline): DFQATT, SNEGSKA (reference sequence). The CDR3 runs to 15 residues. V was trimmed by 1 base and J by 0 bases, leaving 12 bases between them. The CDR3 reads CSARGWDSLNTEAFF. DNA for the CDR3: TGCAGTGCTAGAGGGTGGGACTCCCTGAACACTGAAGCTTTCTTT.

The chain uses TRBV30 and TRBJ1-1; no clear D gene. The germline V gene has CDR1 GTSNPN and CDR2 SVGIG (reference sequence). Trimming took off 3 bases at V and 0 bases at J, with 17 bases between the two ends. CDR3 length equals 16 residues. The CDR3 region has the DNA TGTGCCTGGAGAGATGAGGGAATTTCGATGAACACTGAAGCTTTCTTT. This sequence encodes CAWRDEGISMNTEAFF.

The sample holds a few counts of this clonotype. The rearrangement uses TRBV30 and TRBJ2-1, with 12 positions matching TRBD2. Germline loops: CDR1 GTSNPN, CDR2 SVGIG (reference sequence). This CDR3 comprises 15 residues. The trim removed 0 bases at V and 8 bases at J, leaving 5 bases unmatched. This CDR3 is CAWSVSSGGVDEQFF. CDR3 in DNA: TGTGCCTGGAGTGTTTCTAGCGGGGGGGTCGATGAGCAGTTCTTC.

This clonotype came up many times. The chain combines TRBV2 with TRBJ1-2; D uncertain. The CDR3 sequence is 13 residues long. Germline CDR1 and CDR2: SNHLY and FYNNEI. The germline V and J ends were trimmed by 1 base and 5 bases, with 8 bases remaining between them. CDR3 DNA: TGTGCCAGCAGTGAAGGCCCGATATATGGCTACACCTTC. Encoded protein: CASSEGPIYGYTF.

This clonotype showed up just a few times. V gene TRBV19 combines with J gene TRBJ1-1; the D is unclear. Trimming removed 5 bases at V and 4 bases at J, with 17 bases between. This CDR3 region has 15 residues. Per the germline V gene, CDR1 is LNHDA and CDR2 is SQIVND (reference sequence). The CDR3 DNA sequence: TGTGCCAGTAGTTCTGGGTCTCCTTCGCCCACTGAAGCTTTCTTT. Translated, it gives CASSSGSPSPTEAFF.

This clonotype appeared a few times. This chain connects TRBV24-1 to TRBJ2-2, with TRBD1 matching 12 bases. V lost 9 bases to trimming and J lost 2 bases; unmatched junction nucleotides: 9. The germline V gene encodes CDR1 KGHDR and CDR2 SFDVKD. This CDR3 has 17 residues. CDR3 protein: CATGAGQGALNTGELFF. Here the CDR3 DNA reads TGTGCCACCGGAGCGGGACAGGGGGCCCTTAACACCGGGGAGCTGTTTTTT.

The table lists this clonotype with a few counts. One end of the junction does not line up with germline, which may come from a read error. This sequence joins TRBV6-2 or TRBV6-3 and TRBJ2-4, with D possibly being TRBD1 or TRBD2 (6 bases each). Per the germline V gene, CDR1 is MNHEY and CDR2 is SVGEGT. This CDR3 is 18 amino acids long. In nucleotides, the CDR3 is TGTGCCAGCGGATACGGGGGTCGGGGGCCTAGGACCAAAAACATTCGGTACTTC. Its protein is CASGYGGRGPRTKNIRYF.

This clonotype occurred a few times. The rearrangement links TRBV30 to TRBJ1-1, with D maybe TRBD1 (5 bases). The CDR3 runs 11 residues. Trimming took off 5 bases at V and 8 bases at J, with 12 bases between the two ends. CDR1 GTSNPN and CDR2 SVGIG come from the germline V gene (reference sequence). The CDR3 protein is CAWDGTLEAFF. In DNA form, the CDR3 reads TGTGCCTGGGATGGGACGTTAGAAGCTTTCTTT.

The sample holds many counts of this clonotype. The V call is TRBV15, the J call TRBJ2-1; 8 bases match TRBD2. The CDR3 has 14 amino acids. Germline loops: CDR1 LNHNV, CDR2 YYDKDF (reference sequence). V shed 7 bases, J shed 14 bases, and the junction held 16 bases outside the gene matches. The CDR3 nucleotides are TGTGCCACCAAAGGAGGCTATGACGGGAGGGCCAAGTTCTTC. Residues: CATKGGYDGRAKFF.

The CDR3 DNA follows: TGTGCCAGCAGCCTCTTTTTCGGACCTTGCGAGCAGTACTTC. Amino acid sequence: CASSLFFGPCEQYF. The chain has TRBV5-3 and TRBJ2-7; D not resolved. TRBV5-3 is labeled an ORF, and its function is uncertain. The CDR3 totals 14 residues. Trimming pared 8 bases from V and 6 bases from J, leaving 21 bases between.

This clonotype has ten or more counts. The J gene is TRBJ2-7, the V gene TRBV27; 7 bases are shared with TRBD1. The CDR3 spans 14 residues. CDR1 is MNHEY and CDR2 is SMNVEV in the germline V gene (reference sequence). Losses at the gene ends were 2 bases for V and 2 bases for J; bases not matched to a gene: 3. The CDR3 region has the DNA TGTGCCAGCAGTTTAACAGGGGCCCCCTACGAGCAGTACTTC. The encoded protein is CASSLTGAPYEQYF.

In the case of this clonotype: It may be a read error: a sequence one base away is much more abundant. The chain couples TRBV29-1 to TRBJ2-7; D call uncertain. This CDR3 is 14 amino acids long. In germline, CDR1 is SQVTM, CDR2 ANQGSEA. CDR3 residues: CSAEGRTGSYEQYF. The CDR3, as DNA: TGCAGCGCTGAAGGCAGGACGGGCTCCTACGAGCAGTACTTC.